This T cell receptor (beta chain) was profiled in a study of blood T cell repertoires in COVID-19. Overall study: In each case, the material was cDNA or gDNA derived from T cells, B-cell-depleted T cells, or PBMCs.

CDR1 is MDHEN, CDR2 SYDVKM, per germline. The CDR3 totals 20 residues. Trimming at V came to 7 bases and at J to 0 bases, leaving 19 bases not matched to a gene. Using immunoSEQ multiplex PCR, the repertoire was profiled, and TCRdb retains in-frame clones only, with some absent. The data hold about 260,000 clones, with more than 85% observed a single time. The sequencing input was peripheral blood. The rearrangement links TRBV28 to TRBJ2-5; TRBD1 aligns across 11 bases. This TCR was recovered from a woman aged 55-70 years with COVID-19, enrolled during active disease. As DNA, the CDR3 is TGTGCCAGCAACCGGCGGGACAGGGGGGCTAGGGGACTTTACCAAGAGACCCAGTACTTC. Protein sequence: CASNRRDRGARGLYQETQYF. The complete variable domain, with remaining parts taken from reference TRBV28 and TRBJ2-5, reads DVKVTQSSRYLVKRTGEKVFLECVQDMDHENMFWYRQDPGLGLRLIYFSYDVKMKEKGDIPEGYSVSREKKERFSLILESASTNQTSMYLCASNRRDRGARGLYQETQYFGPGTRLLVL.